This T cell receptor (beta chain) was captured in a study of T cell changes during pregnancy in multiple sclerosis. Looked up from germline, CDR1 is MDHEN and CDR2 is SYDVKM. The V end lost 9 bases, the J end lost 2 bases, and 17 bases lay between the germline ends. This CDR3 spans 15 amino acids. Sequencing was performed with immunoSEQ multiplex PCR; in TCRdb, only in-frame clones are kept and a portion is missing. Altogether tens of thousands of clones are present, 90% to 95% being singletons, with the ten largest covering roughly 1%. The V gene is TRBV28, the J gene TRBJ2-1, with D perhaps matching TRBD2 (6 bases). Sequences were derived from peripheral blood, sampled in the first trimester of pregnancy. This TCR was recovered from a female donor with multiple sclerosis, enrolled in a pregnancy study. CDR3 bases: TGTGCCAGTTCCCTCCCTAGCGCGGCCTACAATGAGCAGTTCTTC. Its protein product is CASSLPSAAYNEQFF.